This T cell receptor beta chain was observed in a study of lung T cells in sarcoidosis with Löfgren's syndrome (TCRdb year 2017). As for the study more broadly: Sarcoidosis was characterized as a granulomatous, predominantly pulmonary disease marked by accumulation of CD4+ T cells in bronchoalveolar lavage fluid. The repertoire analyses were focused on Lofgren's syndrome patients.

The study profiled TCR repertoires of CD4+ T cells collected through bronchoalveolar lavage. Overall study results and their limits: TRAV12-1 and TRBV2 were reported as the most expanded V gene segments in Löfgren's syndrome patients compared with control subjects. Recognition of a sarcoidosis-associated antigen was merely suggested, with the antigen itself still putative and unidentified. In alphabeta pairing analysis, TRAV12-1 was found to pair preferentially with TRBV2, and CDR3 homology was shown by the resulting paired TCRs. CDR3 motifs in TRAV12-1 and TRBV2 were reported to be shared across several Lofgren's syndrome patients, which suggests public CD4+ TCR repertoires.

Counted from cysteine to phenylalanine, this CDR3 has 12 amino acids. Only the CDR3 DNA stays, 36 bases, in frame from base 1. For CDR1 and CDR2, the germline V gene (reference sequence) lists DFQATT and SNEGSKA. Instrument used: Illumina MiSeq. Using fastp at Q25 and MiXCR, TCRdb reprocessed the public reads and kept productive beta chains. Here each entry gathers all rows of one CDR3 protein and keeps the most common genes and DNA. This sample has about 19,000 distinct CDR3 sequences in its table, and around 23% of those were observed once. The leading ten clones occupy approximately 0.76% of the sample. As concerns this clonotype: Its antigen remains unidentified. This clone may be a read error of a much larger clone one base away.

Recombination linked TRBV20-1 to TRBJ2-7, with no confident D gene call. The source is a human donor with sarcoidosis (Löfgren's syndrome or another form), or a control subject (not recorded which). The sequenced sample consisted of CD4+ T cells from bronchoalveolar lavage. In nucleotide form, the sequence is TGCAGTGCTAGGTACAGCTCCCACGAGCAGTACTTC. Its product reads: CSARYSSHEQYF.